This TCR beta chain comes out of a study of blood T cells in healthy people across ages (dated by TCRdb to the mid-2010s). For the wider study: Template switching captured roughly one uniquely barcoded TCR beta cDNA molecule per two T cells in model experiments. Four age groups were formed from the donors: young (average approximately 16 years), middle-aged (approximately 41), aged (62) and long-lived (about 80). The study measured age-related changes in TCR beta repertoire diversity using deep sequencing normalized with unique cDNA molecular identifiers. To avoid experimental bias, donors of different ages were distributed randomly across sequencing lanes. For two donors (one aged 18 to 29 and one aged 80 or older), the study analyzed two additional independent replicas of 1 million unique cDNA reads from the same blood draw. General conclusions and limits of the study: Observed TCR beta diversity per million T cells fell roughly linearly with age, and a significant reduction was already apparent by age roughly 40. The long-lived group showed more naive CD4+ T cells, fewer expanded clones and increased TCR diversity than the aged group, suggesting age selection. Because the CMV infection status of the donors was unknown, age-related changes in expanded clonotypes may potentially have been confounded. There was a strong correlation between observed TCR beta diversity and the percentage of naive T cells measured by flow cytometry. Conclusive comparison of naive and antigen-experienced compartments was prevented by the profiling of bulk unsorted PBMCs. Estimates of total diversity based on one million sequenced T cells were regarded as lower bounds and as underestimates.

To prepare the library, 5' RACE was applied. Sequenced using an Illumina HiSeq 2500. A second PCR of about 6 to 11 cycles was performed with a sample-barcoded 5' primer and a J-beta primer mix. Each TCR beta cDNA molecule received a unique molecular identifier from a template-switch 5' adaptor carrying 12 random nucleotides. Each sample yielded at least 2.5 million CDR3-containing paired-end reads. First-strand cDNA synthesis was performed from all RNA using the Mint cDNA synthesis kit, with priming by a TRBC-specific oligonucleotide. After uracil-DNA glycosylase treatment, a first 18-cycle PCR used universal primers M1SS and BC2_uni_R on all cDNA. From the authors' description of their analysis: Normalization of each sample was performed by random selection of 1 million high-quality reads, each carrying a distinct molecular identifier. Reads with shared molecular identifiers were discarded instead of being binned into consensus sequences. MiTCR, set to a Q25 quality threshold and the strictest error-elimination algorithm, was used for CDR3 identification, clonotype clustering and error correction. A nonparametric unseen species model with Euler transformation was used to estimate a lower bound on total TCR beta diversity. TCRdb itself trimmed the public reads at Q25 with fastp, ran MiXCR and retained productive beta chains. Rows with a matching CDR3 protein are joined into one entry that keeps the most common DNA and genes. These V and J calls derive from TCRdb rather than the authors' analysis. The sample includes hundreds of thousands of distinct CDR3 sequences, with more than 40% observed a single time. Clones ranked in the top ten supply roughly 19% of the sample.

This clonotype has only a few counts. No cognate antigen has been identified for it. Base-call qualities are not available, and no considerably larger clone is one nucleotide away. Donors were 39 systemically healthy Caucasian individuals from Russia aged 6 to 90 years. Each donor gave ten milliliters of peripheral blood, collected into EDTA-treated Vacutainer tubes. Ficoll-Paque density-gradient centrifugation was used to isolate PBMCs, with at least 7 million per sample. Trizol reagent was used to extract total RNA from the PBMCs, yielding at least 6 micrograms per sample. For every donor, an aliquot of PBMCs went through flow cytometry to measure the percentages of naive CD45RAhigh/CD27high T cells. CDR1 LGHNA and CDR2 YSLEER were looked up in the germline V gene. The V end loses 0 bases and the J end loses 0 bases, and a stretch of 12 bases separates them. The CDR3 spans 18 residues, from the cysteine through the phenylalanine. Solely the CDR3 DNA is kept, with 54 bases framed from the first base.

The TCR comes from a man aged 55 to 70 in good health. The chain uses TRBV4-3 and TRBJ1-6; TRBD1 is a weak D gene call, 5 bases matching. Sequencing was carried out using blood. The CDR3 region: CASSQDYRPSSYNSPLHF. In nucleotide form, the sequence is TGCGCCAGCAGCCAAGATTACAGGCCCAGCTCCTATAATTCACCCCTCCACTTT.